This T cell receptor beta chain emerged from a study of blood T cell repertoires in COVID-19. The overall study: Whether acute or convalescent, the COVID-19 samples came from the United States, Italy and Spain. PBMCs, B-cell-depleted T cells, or T cells were the source of the cDNA or gDNA that made up the material.

After removal of 3 bases from V and 6 bases from J, the junction contained 17 bases not matched to a gene. CDR1 and CDR2 from the germline V gene are SGHVS and FNYEAQ. This CDR3 comprises 18 residues. Authors' analysis steps: Quantification of nucleated cells was approximated via reference gene primer amplification. Data came from immunoSEQ multiplex PCR; TCRdb stores just in-frame clones and leaves some out. D and trimming were read from the DNA, whereas the V and J calls and clone size are those reported in that table. Counted here are more than 140,000 clones, around 84% occurring once; the ten biggest clones make up approximately 8%.

What was sequenced was peripheral blood. The TCR sequence derives from a woman aged 60-70 years with acute or convalescent COVID-19. The V call is TRBV7-6, the J call TRBJ2-1, with TRBD2 identical over 7 bases. CDR3 loop: CASSFVASGFGSSNEQFF. CDR3 sequence (DNA): TGTGCCAGCAGCTTCGTCGCTAGCGGATTTGGATCGAGCAATGAGCAGTTCTTC.